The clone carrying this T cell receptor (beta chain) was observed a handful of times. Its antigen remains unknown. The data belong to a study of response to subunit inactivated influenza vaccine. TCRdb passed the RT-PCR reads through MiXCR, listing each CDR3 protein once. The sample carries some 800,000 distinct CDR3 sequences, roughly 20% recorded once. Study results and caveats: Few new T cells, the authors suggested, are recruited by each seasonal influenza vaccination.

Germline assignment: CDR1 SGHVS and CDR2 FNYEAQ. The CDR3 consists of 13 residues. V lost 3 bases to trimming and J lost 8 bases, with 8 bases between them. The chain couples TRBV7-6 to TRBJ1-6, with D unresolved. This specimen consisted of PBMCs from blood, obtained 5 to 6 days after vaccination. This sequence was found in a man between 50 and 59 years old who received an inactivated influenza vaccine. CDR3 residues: CASSFDLDSPLHF. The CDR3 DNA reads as TGTGCCAGCAGCTTTGACCTGGATTCACCCCTCCACTTT. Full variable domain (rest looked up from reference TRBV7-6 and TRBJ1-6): GAGVSQSPRYKVTKRGQDVALRCDPISGHVSLYWYRQALGQGPEFLTYFNYEAQQDKSGLPNDRFSAERPEGSISTLTIQRTEQRDSAMYRCASSFDLDSPLHFGNGTRLTVT.